This T cell receptor (beta chain) was recovered during a study of blood T cell repertoires in COVID-19. CDR3 length: 14 residues. The germline V gene encodes CDR1 SGHRS and CDR2 YFSETQ. Trimming stripped 1 base from V and 3 bases from J, with 9 bases between. Using immunoSEQ multiplex PCR, the repertoire was profiled, and TCRdb retains in-frame clones only, with some absent. This table has roughly 300,000 clones, around 90% appearing once. V is TRBV5-1 and J is TRBJ2-3; possible D gene TRBD1, 5 bases. The TCR was taken from a man aged 18 to 29 who had recovered from COVID-19. Sequenced input: peripheral blood. The CDR3 is CASSLNRKTDTQYF. The CDR3 nucleotides read TGCGCCAGCAGCTTGAACAGGAAAACAGATACGCAGTATTTT.